These T cell receptor beta chains were read from a single sample in a study of identical twins. TCRdb passed the 5' RACE reads through MiXCR, listing each CDR3 protein once. The data hold 350,000 to 600,000 distinct CDR3 sequences, with approximately 14% observed a single time. The same specimen was also included in a second study, on yellow fever vaccine responses in identical twins.

Sequencing was done on a sample of CD4+ T cells sorted from blood. All receptors derive from a woman in her late teens or twenties in good health. Both conserved end residues are part of each CDR3. Fields, in order: J gene, D gene, V gene, clone size, CDR3 DNA, CDR3 protein. The D gene is left open where the match is weak. The size field is filled for only some rows; it gives once, few, many or a size class.

TRBJ2-7 . TRBV5-1 many TGCGCCAGCAGCTTCGACGGACAAGCTACCGAGCAGTACTTC CASSFDGQATEQYF
TRBJ2-7 . TRBV3-1 . TGTGCCAGCGGCTCTGGGTACGAGCAGTACTTC CASGSGYEQYF
TRBJ2-2 TRBD1 TRBV7-6 . TGTGCCAGCAGCTTAGCCCGTGGGACAGGGGGCACCGGGGAGCTGTTTTTT CASSLARGTGGTGELFF
TRBJ2-7 . TRBV20-1 . TGCAGTGCCCCCGGGGAGGCCCCCTACGAGCAGTACTTC CSAPGEAPYEQYF
TRBJ1-1 . TRBV12-3/TRBV12-4 . TGTGCCAGCAGTCCCGGTGTAACTTTAGGAGCTTTCTTT CASSPGVTLGAFF
TRBJ2-1 . TRBV6-2/TRBV6-3 few TGTGCCAGCAGCCCACCTTCGCGAGGATACAATGAGCAGTTCTTC CASSPPSRGYNEQFF
TRBJ2-3 . TRBV7-3 . TGTGCCAGCAGCTTAAGTCAGGGGGATACGCAGTATTTT CASSLSQGDTQYF
TRBJ2-3 . TRBV7-9 . TGTGCCAGCAACTCTTTGGACAACACAGATACGCAGTATTTT CASNSLDNTDTQYF
TRBJ1-1 . TRBV3-1 . TGTGCCAGCAGCGCAGGGGATCGGTACACTGAAGCTTTCTTT CASSAGDRYTEAFF
TRBJ1-1 . TRBV29-1 . TGCAGCGTGGGGGGCTTTGTTAGGGATACTGAAGCTTTCTTT CSVGGFVRDTEAFF
TRBJ2-5 . TRBV6-5 . TGTGCCAGCATTAAAACAGGAATTGAAGGGACCCAGTACTTC CASIKTGIEGTQYF
TRBJ2-7 TRBD2 TRBV6-5 few TGTGCCAGCAGTTGGACGGGAGGATCCTACGAGCAGTACTTC CASSWTGGSYEQYF
TRBJ2-2 TRBD1 TRBV3-1 . TGTGCCAGCAGCCAACCCCTAGGCGGACAGGGGGCCGGGGAGCTGTTTTTT CASSQPLGGQGAGELFF
TRBJ2-2 . TRBV3-1 few TGTGCCAGCACCCAAGGACTGTCGAACACCGGGGAGCTGTTTTTT CASTQGLSNTGELFF
TRBJ2-7 TRBD1 TRBV14 few TGTGCCAGCAGCCGGCTGGGACAGACTTCCTACGAGCAGTACTTC CASSRLGQTSYEQYF
TRBJ1-1 . TRBV12-3/TRBV12-4 many TGTGCCAGCAGCCAGAGGCAAGAAGCTTTCTTT CASSQRQEAFF
TRBJ2-7 . TRBV28 . TGTGCCACCGGACAGCTCGAGCAGTACTTC CATGQLEQYF
TRBJ2-3 . TRBV7-9 . TGTGCCAGCAGCTTAGGCGGCCAGCCGGGTACGCAGTATTTT CASSLGGQPGTQYF
TRBJ2-3 . TRBV28 few TGTGCCAGCAGTAACAACACAGATACGCAGTATTTT CASSNNTDTQYF
TRBJ2-1 . TRBV29-1 many TGCAGCGTTGAGCCAGGGAATTATGAGCAGTTCTTC CSVEPGNYEQFF
TRBJ1-5 . TRBV20-1 few TGCAGTGCTAGAGTCTACGGAAGAGGCTCATACAATCAGCCCCAGCATTTT CSARVYGRGSYNQPQHF
TRBJ2-1 . TRBV11-3 few TGTGCCAGCAGCTCACAGGGTTACTCCTACAATGAGCAGTTCTTC CASSSQGYSYNEQFF
TRBJ2-7 . TRBV6-2/TRBV6-3 few TGTGCCAGCAGTTTTCCATCGTCCTACGAGCAGTACTTC CASSFPSSYEQYF
TRBJ2-7 TRBD2 TRBV7-2 . TGTGCCAGCAGCTTAGCGGCACTAGCGGGAGCCTACGAGCAGTACTTC CASSLAALAGAYEQYF
TRBJ1-5 . TRBV7-9 few TGTGCCAGCAGCTTAGGATTTTTTGGTGAGCCCCAGCATTTT CASSLGFFGEPQHF
TRBJ2-7 . TRBV28 . TGTGCCAGCAGTAACCTTGCCTACGAGCAGTACTTC CASSNLAYEQYF
TRBJ2-1 . TRBV29-1 few TGCAGCGTTGAAGATCCTAGGTGGAATGAGCAGTTCTTC CSVEDPRWNEQFF
TRBJ2-2 . TRBV9 . TGTGCCAGCAGCGTAGCAGAGGGGGTGGTTTTGGCCGGGGAGCTGTTTTTT CASSVAEGVVLAGELFF
TRBJ2-1 TRBD2 TRBV7-3 few TGTGCCAGCAGCCCTACGGGGGGACCCTACAATGAGCAGTTCTTC CASSPTGGPYNEQFF
TRBJ2-7 TRBD1 TRBV13 . TGTGCCAGCAGCTTAATCGCACAGGGGTCCTACGAGCATTACTTC CASSLIAQGSYEHYF
TRBJ2-7 . TRBV10-3 . TGTGCCATCAGCCAGAGTCAGGGCTACGAGCAGTACTTC CAISQSQGYEQYF
TRBJ1-2 . TRBV7-2 . TGTGCCAGCAGCTTAGAGTTCTATGGCTACACCTTC CASSLEFYGYTF
TRBJ1-1 . TRBV6-2/TRBV6-3 . TGTGCCAGCAGTTACGTAATCGTGGGGAACACTGAAGCTTTCTTT CASSYVIVGNTEAFF
TRBJ2-3 . TRBV5-1 . TGCGCCAGCAGCCTACCAGAGACATCTAGCACAGATACGCAGTATTTT CASSLPETSSTDTQYF
TRBJ2-2 TRBD2 TRBV29-1 . TGCAGCGTTGGACTAGCGGGAGGGCTGAACACCAGGGAGCTGTTTTTT CSVGLAGGLNTRELFF
TRBJ2-1 TRBD2 TRBV5-1 . TGCGCCAGCAGCTGGCGGACTAGCGGGGGCCATGAGCAGTTCTTC CASSWRTSGGHEQFF
TRBJ2-2 TRBD2 TRBV24-1 . TGTGCCACCAGTGAGGAGCGGGGGGCCGGGGAGCTGTTTTTT CATSEERGAGELFF
TRBJ2-1 TRBD2 TRBV4-3 . TGCGCCAGCAGCCAAGTGCGGGAGGGTGAGCAGTTCTTC CASSQVREGEQFF
TRBJ2-1 . TRBV9 . TGTGCCAGCAGCGTAGCCTCGGAGAATGAGCAGTTCTTC CASSVASENEQFF
TRBJ2-7 . TRBV12-3/TRBV12-4 few TGTGCCAGCAGTCCACCCGGTTCAGCTAGCTACGAGCAGTACTTC CASSPPGSASYEQYF
TRBJ1-5 TRBD1 TRBV10-3 . TGTGCCATCAGTGATTCACAGGGGGTAGGAAATCAGCCCCAGCATTTT CAISDSQGVGNQPQHF